This T cell receptor (beta chain) stems from a study of T cells after yellow fever vaccination. The wider study: Fractions of low cell number were prepared using SMART-Seq v4 Ultra Low Input. Notes on the study in general: After the booster, roughly 96% of CD4 and around nine tenths of CD8 primary-response clones were re-detected. Clonotypes shared by both compartments, CD4 and CD8, made up a small share.

V was clipped by 6 bases and J by 5 bases; unmatched bases: 9. The length of the CDR3 is 15 residues. Germline loops: CDR1 MNHNS, CDR2 SASEGT. To note about this clonotype: The antigen remains unidentified.

TCRdb redid the calling of the 5' RACE reads with MiXCR, one entry per CDR3 protein. The sample contains more than 250,000 distinct CDR3 sequences, roughly 7% of which appear only once. The V gene is TRBV6-1, the J gene TRBJ2-1; 8 bases are shared with TRBD1. The clonotype comes from a man aged 18-30 years who received the YFV17D yellow fever vaccine. This material consisted of PBMCs, taken about 49 days after the first yellow fever vaccination. The CDR3 coding sequence is TGTGCCAGCAGCTTGACCGGACAGGGAAACAATGAGCAGTTCTTC. The encoded protein is CASSLTGQGNNEQFF.